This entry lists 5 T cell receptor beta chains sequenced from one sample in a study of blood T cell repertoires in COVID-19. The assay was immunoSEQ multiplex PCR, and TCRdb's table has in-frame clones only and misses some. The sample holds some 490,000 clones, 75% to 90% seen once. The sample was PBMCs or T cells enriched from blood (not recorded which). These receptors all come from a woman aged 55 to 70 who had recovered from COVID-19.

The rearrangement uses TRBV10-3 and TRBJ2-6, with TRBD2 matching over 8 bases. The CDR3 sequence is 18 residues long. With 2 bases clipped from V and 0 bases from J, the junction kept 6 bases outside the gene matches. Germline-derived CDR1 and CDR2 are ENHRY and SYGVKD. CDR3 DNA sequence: TGTGCCATCAGTGAGAACGTCGGGGGGGCCTCTGGGGCCAACGTCCTGACTTTC. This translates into CAISENVGGASGANVLTF.

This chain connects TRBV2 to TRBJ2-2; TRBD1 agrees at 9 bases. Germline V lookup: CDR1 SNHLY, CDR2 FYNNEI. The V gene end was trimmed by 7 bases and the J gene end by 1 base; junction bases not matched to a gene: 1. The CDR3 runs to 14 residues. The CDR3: CASMDRGNTGELFF. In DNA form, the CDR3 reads TGTGCCAGCATGGACAGGGGGAACACCGGGGAGCTGTTTTTT.

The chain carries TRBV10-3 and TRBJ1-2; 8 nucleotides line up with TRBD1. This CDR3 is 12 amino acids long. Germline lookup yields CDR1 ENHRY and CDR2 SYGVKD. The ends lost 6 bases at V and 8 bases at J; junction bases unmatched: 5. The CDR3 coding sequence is TGTGCCATCAGAGAGGACAGGGAAGGCTACACCTTC. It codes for CAIREDREGYTF.

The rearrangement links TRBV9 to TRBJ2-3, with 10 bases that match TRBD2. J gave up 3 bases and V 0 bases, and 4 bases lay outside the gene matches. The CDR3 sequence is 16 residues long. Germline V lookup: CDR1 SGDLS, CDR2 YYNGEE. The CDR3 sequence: CASSVVLAGATDTQYF. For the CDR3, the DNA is TGTGCCAGCAGCGTAGTGCTAGCGGGGGCGACAGATACGCAGTATTTT.

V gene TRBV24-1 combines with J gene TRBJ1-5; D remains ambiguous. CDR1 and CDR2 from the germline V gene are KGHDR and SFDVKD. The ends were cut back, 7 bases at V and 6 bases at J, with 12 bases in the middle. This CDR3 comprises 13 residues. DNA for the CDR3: TGTGCCACCAGCCCGAGGTGGGTTCAGCCCCAGCATTTT. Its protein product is CATSPRWVQPQHF.